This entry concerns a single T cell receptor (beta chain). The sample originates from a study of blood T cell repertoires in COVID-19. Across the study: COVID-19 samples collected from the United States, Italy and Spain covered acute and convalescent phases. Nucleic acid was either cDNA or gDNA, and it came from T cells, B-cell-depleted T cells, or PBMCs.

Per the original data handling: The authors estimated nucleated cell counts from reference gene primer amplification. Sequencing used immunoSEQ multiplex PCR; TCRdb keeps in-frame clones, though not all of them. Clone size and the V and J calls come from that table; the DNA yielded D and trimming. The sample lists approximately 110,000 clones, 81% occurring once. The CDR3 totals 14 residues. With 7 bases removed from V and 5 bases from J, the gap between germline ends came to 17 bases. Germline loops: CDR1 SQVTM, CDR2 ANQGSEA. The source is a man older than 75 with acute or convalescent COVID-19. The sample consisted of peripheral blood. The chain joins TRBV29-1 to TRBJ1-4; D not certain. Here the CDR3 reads CSAFSSGGNEKLFF. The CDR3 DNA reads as TGCAGCGCCTTTTCGTCAGGAGGGAATGAAAAACTGTTTTTT.